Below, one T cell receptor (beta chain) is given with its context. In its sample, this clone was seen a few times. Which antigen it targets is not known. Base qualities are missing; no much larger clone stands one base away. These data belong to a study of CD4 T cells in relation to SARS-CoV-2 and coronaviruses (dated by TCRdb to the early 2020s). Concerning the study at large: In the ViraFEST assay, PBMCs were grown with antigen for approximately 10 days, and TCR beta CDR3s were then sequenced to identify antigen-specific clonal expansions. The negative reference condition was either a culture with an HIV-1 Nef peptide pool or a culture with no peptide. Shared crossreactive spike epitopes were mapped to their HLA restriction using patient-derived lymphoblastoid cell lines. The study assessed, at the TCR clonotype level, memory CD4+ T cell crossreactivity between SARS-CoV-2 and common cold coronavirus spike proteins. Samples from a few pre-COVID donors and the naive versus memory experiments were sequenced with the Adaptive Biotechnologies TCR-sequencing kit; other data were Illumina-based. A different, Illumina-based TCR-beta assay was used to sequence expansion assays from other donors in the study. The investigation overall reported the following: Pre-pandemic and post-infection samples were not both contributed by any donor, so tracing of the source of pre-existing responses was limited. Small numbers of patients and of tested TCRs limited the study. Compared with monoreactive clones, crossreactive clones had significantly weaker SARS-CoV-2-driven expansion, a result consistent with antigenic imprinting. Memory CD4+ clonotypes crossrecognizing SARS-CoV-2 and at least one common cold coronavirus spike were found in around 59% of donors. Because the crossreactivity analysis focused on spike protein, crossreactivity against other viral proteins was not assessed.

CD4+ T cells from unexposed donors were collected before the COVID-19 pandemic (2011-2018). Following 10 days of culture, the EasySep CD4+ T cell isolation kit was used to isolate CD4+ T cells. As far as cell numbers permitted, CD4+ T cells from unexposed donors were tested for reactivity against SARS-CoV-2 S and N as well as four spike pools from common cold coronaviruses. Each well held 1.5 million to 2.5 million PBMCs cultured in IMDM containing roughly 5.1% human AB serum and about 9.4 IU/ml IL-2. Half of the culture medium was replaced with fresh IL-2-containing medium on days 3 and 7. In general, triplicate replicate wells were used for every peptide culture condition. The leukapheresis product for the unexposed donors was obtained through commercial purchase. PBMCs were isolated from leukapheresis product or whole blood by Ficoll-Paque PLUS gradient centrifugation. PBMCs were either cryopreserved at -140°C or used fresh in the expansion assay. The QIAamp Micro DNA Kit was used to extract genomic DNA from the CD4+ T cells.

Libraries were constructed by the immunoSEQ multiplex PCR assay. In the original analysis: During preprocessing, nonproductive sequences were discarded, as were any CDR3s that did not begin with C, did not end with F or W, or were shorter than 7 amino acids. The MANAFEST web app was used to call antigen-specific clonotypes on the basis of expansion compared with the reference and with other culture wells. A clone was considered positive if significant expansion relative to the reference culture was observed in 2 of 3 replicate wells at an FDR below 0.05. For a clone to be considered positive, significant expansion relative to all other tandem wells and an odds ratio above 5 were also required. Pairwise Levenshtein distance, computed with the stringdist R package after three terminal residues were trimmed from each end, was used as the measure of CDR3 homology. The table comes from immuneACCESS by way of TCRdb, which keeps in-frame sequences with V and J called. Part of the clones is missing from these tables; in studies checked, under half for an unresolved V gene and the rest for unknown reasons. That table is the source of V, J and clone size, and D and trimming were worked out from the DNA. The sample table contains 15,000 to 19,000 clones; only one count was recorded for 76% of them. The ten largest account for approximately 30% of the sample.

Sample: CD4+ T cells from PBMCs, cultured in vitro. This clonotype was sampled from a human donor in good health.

The CDR3 is CASSFFGDSPQHF. The nucleotides read TGTGCCAGCAGTTTTTTTGGGGACAGCCCCCAGCATTTT. The sequence is built from TRBV28 and TRBJ1-5; 7 central bases correspond to TRBD1. From cysteine to phenylalanine, the CDR3 is 13 amino acids long. Just CDR3 DNA is preserved here, 39 bases in frame from base 1. According to the germline V gene, CDR1 reads MDHEN and CDR2 reads SYDVKM. V trim: 3 bases; J trim: 10 bases; unmatched bases: 6.